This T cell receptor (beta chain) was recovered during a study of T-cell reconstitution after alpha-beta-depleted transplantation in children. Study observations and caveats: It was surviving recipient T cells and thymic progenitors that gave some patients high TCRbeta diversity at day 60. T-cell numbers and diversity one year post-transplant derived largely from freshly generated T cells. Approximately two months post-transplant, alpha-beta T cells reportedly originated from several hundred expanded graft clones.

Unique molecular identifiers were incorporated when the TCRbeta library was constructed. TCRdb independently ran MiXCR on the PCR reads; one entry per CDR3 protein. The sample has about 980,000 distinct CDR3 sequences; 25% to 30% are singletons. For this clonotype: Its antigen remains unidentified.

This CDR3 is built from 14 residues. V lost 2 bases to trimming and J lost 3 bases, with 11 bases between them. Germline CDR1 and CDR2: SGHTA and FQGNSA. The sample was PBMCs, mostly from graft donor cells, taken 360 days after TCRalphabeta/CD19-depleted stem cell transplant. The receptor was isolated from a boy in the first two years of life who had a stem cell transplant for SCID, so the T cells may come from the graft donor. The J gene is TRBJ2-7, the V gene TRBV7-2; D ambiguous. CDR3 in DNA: TGTGCCAGCAGCTTAATATCCCACAGCTACGAGCAGTACTTC. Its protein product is CASSLISHSYEQYF.